The TCR beta chain described here comes from a study of cytomegalovirus exposure and HLA in healthy donors. Both 60 Vbeta primers and 13 Jbeta primers went into the PCR. Clones were sequenced by immunoSEQ multiplex PCR, and TCRdb holds only the in-frame ones, with some missing. This table has 90,000 to 130,000 clones, 65% to 75% appearing once. This clone has just a few counts. Its antigen is as yet unknown. Study-wide points: Follow-up analysis seemed to connect common viral pathogens with several of the most significant clusters identified.

J lost 9 bases, V lost 8 bases, and 12 bases had no gene match. CDR3 length: 14 residues. Germline V CDR1 and CDR2: SNHLY, FYNNEI. What was sequenced was PBMCs. The chain links TRBV2 to TRBJ2-5; 10 bases agree with TRBD2. This clonotype was obtained from a man between 25 and 39 years old in good health and CMV-seropositive. CDR3 sequence reads: CASLFGLAGEAQYF. CDR3 nucleotides: TGTGCCAGCCTATTCGGGCTAGCGGGGGAGGCCCAGTACTTC.